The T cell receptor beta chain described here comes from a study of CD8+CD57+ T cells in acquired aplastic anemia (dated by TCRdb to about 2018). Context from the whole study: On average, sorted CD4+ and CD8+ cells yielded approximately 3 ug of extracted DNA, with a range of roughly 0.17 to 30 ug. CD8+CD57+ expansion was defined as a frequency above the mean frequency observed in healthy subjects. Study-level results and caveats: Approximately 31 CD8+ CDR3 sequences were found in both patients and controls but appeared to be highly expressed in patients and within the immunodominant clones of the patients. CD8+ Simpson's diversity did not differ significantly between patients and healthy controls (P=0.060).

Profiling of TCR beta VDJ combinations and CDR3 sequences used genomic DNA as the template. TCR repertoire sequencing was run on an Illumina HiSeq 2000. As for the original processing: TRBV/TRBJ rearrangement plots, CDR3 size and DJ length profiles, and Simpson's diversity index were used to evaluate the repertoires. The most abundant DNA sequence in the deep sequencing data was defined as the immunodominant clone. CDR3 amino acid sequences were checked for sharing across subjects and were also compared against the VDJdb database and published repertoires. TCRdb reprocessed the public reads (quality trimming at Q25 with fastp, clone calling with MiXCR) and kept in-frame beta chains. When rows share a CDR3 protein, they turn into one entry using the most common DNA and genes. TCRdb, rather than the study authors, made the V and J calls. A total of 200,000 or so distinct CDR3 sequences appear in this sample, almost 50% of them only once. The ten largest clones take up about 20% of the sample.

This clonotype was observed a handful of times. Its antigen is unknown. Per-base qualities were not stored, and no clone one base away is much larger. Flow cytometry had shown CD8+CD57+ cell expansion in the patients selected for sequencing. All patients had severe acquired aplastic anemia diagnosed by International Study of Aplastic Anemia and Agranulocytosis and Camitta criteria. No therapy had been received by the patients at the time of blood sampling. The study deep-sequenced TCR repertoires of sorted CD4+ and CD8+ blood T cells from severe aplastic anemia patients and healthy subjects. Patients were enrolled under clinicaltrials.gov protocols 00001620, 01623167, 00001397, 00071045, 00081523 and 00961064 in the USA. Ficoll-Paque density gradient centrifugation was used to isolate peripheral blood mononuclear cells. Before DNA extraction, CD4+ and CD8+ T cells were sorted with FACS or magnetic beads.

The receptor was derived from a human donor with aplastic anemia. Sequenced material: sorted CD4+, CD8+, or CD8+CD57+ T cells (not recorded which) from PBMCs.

The DNA reads TGTGCCAGCAGTGATTCCCAGGGCCCTGTGGAGGGCTTCTTT. Its product reads: CASSDSQGPVEGFF. Recombination connected TRBV2 to TRBJ1-1, and TRBD1 may be the D gene, going by 5 matching bases. The CDR3 spans 14 residues, from the cysteine through the phenylalanine. Only the CDR3 portion is preserved as DNA: 42 bases, with reading frame beginning at the first base. The V end loses 3 bases and the J end loses 14 bases, and a stretch of 22 bases separates them. Via the germline V gene, CDR1 is SNHLY and CDR2 FYNNEI.